This T cell receptor (beta chain) was identified in a study of identical twins. In this sample, this clonotype turned up a few times. Germline V CDR1 and CDR2: MDHEN, SYDVKM. The ends lost 4 bases at V and 1 base at J; junction bases unmatched: 4. The CDR3 has 15 residues. TCRdb recomputed calls from the 5' RACE reads with MiXCR, one row per CDR3 protein. The sample has under 300,000 distinct CDR3 sequences, about 8.5% seen once. This sample also appeared in a second study, on yellow fever vaccine responses in identical twins.

The rearrangement joins TRBV28 to TRBJ2-4; 7 positions agree with TRBD1. This sequence originates from a woman between 18 and 29 years old in good health. Sequenced: CD8+ T cells sorted from blood. The CDR3 reads CASSSGQRAKNIQYF. The CDR3 region has the DNA TGTGCCAGCAGTTCGGGACAGCGGGCCAAAAACATTCAGTACTTC.